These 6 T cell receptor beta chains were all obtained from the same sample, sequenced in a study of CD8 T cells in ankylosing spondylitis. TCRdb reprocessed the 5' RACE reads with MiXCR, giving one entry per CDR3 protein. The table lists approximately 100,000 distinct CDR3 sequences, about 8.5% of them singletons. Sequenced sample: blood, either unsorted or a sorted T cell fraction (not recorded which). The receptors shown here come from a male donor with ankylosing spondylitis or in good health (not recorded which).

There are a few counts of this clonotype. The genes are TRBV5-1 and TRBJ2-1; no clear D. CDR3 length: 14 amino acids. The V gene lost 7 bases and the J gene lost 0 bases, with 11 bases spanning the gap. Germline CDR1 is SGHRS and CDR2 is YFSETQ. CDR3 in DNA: TGCGCCAGCGTGTCACAAAACTCCTACAATGAGCAGTTCTTC. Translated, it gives CASVSQNSYNEQFF.

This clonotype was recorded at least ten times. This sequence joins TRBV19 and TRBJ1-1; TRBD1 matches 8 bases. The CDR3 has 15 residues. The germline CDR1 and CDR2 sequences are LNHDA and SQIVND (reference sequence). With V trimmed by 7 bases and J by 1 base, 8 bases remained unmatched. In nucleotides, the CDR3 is TGTGCCAGTATCCCAAGACAGGGGTGGAACACTGAAGCTTTCTTT. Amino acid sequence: CASIPRQGWNTEAFF. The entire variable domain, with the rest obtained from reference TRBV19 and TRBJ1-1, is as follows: DGGITQSPKYLFRKEGQNVTLSCEQNLNHDAMYWYRQDPGQGLRLIYYSQIVNDFQKGDIAEGYSVSREKKESFPLTVTSAQKNPTAFYLCASIPRQGWNTEAFFGQGTRLTVV.

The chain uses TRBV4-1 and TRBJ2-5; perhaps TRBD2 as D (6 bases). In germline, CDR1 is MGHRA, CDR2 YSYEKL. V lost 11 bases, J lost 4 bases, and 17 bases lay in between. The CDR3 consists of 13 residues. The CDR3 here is CASARREGETQYF. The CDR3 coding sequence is TGCGCCTCTGCGAGGAGGGAAGGAGAGACCCAGTACTTC.

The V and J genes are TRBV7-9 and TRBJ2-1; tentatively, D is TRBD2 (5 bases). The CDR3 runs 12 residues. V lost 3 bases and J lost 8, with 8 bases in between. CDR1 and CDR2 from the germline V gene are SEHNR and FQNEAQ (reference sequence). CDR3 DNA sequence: TGTGCCAGCAGCTTCACCGGGGATGAGCAGTTCTTC. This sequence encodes CASSFTGDEQFF.

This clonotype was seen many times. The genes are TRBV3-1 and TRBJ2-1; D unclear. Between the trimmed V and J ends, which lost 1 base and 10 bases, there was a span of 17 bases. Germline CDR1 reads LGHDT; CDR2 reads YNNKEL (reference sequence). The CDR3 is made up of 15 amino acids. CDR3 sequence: CASSQVLAPPVEQFF. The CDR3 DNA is TGTGCCAGCAGCCAAGTGTTAGCCCCCCCGGTGGAGCAGTTCTTC.

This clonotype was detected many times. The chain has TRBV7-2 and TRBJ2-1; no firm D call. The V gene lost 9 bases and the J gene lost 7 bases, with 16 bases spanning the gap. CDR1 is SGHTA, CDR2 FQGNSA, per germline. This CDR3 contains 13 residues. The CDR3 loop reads CASRALLKNEQFF. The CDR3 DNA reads TGTGCCAGTCGGGCCCTCTTGAAGAATGAGCAGTTCTTC.